This T cell receptor beta chain was captured in a study of blood T cell repertoires in COVID-19 (dated by TCRdb to the early 2020s). In the study overall: The collaborator samples originated in the United States, Italy and Spain and spanned the acute and convalescent phases of COVID-19. Where available, HLA class I and class II types were taken from metadata supplied by the sample provider and were not determined by assay-based typing. The samples were drawn from two sources: the first 160 participants of the ongoing ImmuneRACE study, and 1,200 or so subjects contributed by 6 global collaborators. Deeply sampled blood TCRbeta repertoires from subjects exposed to, actively infected with, or recovered from COVID-19 were included in the dataset. The material from the prospective study consisted of cDNA or gDNA derived from T cells, B-cell-depleted T cells, or PBMCs. Sample metadata almost always included a de-identified subject ID, COVID-19 status, age in years and sex. The repertoires were released in a freely available public database meant as a resource for research on the immune response to SARS-CoV-2. The paper as a whole reports these results and caveats: The quantity of clinical and demographic metadata differed by source and by participant and was supplied without curation.

Spanning cysteine to phenylalanine, the CDR3 consists of 15 amino acids. This entry keeps only the CDR3 DNA: 45 bases, framed from base 1. V and J lose 1 base and 3 bases, and a span of 11 bases separates them. CDR1 is given as SGHVS and CDR2 as FQNEAQ, both from the germline V gene. Participants in the prospective study were aged roughly 18 to 89 years, lived in 20 to 30 United States geographic areas, and enrolled through a virtual design. In the prospective study, cohorts were assigned on the basis of participant-reported clinical history obtained from a screening survey and a study questionnaire. Exposed participants had been in contact, within 2 weeks of entering the study, with a person who had a PCR-confirmed or clinician-diagnosed case of COVID-19. In the prospective study, mobile phlebotomists collected whole blood, serum and a nasopharyngeal or oropharyngeal swab from each participant. Prospective study participants could optionally give additional blood draws and questionnaires over a roughly two-month period. Before DNA extraction, blood samples from the prospective study were shipped at room temperature or frozen.

TCRbeta CDR3 regions were amplified from genomic DNA using the immunoSEQ Assay, a bias-controlled multiplex PCR. In the original analysis: Within the assay, amplification of reference gene primers was used to estimate how many nucleated cells each sample contained. To quantify the absolute abundance of each unique TCRbeta CDR3 rearrangement, sequence reads were collapsed and filtered. Productive Simpson clonality was computed per sample as the square root of Simpson's diversity index over productive rearrangements. The table was pulled from immuneACCESS by TCRdb, which kept in-frame rearrangements only. Such tables lose some clones; where checked, under half of the loss comes from unresolved V genes, and the rest has no known cause. The V and J calls and clone size are taken from that table; D and trimming were inferred from the DNA. The sample data list some 340,000 clones, and roughly nine tenths of these were observed just once. The ten largest clones capture 3.9% of the sample.

A word on this clone: Its antigen is not yet known. Base qualities are not recorded, but no much larger clone differs from it by a single base.

This receptor was taken from a woman aged 25 to 39 who had been exposed to COVID-19. In this chain, TRBV7-8 is recombined with TRBJ2-3; TRBD2 is a possible D gene, resting on 6 matching bases. The source material was PBMCs or T cells enriched from blood (not recorded which). The DNA sequence follows: TGTGCCAGCAGCTTAGGAAGGGAGGCTACAGATACGCAGTATTTT. Its protein reads: CASSLGREATDTQYF.